This T cell receptor beta chain is from a study of T cell responses to AZD1222 COVID-19 vaccine. Notes on the study in general: Vaccine-associated CD4 TCRs ranged over spike, dominating at 160-218 and 743-854. Baseline seropositivity characterized only six AZD1222 recipients. Spike-specific TCR breadth and depth were elevated following two AZD1222 doses. None of the repertoires were sampled until the peak T cell response had passed.

On this clone: Its target is not known.

The CDR3 length is 14 residues. Per germline, CDR1 MNHNS and CDR2 SASEGT. V shed 2 bases and J shed 4 bases, with 9 bases lying between them. TCRdb keeps only in-frame clones here, not all; method: immunoSEQ multiplex PCR. The sample consists of about 120,000 clones, 70% to 90% of them appearing once. This sequence originates from an adult in good health. V gene TRBV6-1 combines with J gene TRBJ1-3, with D perhaps TRBD1 (5 bases). Material: peripheral blood, obtained on day 0 of MenACWY control vaccination. The DNA for the CDR3 is TGTGCCAGCAGTGAACGGGGCTCAGGAAACACCATATATTTT. It is translated as CASSERGSGNTIYF.